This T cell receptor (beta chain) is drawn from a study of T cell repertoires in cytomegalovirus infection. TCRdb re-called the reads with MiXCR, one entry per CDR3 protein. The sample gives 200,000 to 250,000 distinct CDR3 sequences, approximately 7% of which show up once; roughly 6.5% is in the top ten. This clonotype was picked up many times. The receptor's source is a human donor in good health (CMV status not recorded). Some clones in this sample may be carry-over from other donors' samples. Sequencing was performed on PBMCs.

The CDR3 sequence is CSAEGGPYNEQFF. For the CDR3, the DNA is TGCAGCGCTGAGGGGGGCCCTTACAATGAGCAGTTCTTC. The chain uses TRBV29-1 and TRBJ2-1, with D perhaps assigned TRBD1 or TRBD2 (6 bases each). The germline CDR1 and CDR2 sequences are SQVTM and ANQGSEA. Trimming cost V 7 bases and J 4 bases, with 14 bases left between them. The CDR3 runs to 13 residues.